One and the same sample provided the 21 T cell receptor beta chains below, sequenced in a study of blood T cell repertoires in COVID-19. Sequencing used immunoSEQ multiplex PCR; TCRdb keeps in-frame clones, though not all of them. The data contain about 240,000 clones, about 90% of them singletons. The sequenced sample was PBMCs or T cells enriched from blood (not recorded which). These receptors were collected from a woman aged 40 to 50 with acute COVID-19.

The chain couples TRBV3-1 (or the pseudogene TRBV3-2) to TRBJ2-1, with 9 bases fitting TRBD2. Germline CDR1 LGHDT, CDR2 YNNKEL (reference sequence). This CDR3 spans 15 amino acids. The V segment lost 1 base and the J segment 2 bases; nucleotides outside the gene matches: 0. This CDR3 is CASSQGLAAYNEQFF. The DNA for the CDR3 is TGTGCCAGCAGCCAAGGACTAGCGGCCTACAATGAGCAGTTCTTC.

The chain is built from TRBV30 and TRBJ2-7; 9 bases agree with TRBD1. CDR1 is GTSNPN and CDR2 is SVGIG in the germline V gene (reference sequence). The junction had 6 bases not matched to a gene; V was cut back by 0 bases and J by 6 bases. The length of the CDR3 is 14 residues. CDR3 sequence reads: CAWSVRDRVPEQYF. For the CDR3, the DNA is TGTGCCTGGAGTGTACGGGACAGGGTACCCGAGCAGTACTTC.

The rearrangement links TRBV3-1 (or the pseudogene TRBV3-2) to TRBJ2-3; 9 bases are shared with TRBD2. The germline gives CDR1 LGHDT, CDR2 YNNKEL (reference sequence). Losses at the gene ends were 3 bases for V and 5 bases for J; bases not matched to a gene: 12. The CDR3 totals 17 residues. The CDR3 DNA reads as TGTGCCAGCAGCCATCCCTACGCGGGAGGGGGGGGAGATACGCAGTATTTT. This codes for CASSHPYAGGGGDTQYF.

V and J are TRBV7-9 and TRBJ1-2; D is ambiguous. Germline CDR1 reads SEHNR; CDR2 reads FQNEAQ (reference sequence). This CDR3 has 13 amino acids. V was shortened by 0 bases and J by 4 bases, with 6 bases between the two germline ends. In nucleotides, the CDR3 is TGTGCCAGCAGCTTAGCAAGAGCCTATGGCTACACCTTC. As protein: CASSLARAYGYTF. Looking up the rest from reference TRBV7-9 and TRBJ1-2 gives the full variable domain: DTGVSQNPRHKITKRGQNVTFRCDPISEHNRLYWYRQTLGQGPEFLTYFQNEAQLEKSRLLSDRFSAERPKGSFSTLEIQRTEQGDSAMYLCASSLARAYGYTFGSGTRLTVV.

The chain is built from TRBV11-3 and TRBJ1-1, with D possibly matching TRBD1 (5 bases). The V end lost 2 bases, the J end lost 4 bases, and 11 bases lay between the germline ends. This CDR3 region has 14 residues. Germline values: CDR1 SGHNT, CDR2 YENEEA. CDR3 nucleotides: TGTGCCAGCAGCTTAAACGGGGGGGGCACTGAAGCTTTCTTT. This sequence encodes CASSLNGGGTEAFF.

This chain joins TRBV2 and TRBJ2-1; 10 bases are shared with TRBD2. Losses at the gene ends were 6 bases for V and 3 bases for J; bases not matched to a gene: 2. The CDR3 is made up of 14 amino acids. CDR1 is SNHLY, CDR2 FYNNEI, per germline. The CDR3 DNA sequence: TGTGCCAGCAGGAGCGGGAGGGACTACAATGAGCAGTTCTTC. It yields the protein CASRSGRDYNEQFF.

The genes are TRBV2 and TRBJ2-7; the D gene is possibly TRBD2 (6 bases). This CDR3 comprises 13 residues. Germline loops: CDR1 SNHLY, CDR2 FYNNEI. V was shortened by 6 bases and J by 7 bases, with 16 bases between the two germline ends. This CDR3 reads CASSRDSLGEQYF. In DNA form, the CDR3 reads TGTGCCAGCAGCAGGGACTCCCTGGGAGAGCAGTACTTC.

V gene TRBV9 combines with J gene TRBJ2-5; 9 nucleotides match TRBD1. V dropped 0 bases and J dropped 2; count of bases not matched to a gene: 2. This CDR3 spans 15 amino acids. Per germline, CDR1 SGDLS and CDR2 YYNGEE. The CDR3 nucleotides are TGTGCCAGCAGCGTAGTCGGGACAGGGCAAGAGACCCAGTACTTC. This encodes CASSVVGTGQETQYF. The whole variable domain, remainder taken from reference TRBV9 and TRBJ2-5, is DSGVTQTPKHLITATGQRVTLRCSPRSGDLSVYWYQQSLDQGLQFLIQYYNGEERAKGNILERFSAQQFPDLHSELNLSSLELGDSALYFCASSVVGTGQETQYFGPGTRLLVL.

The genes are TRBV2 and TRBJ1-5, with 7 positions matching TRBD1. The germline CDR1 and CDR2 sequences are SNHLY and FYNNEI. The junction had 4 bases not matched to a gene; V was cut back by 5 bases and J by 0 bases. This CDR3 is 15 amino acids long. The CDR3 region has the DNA TGTGCCAGCAGTTTGGACAGGAATAGCAATCAGCCCCAGCATTTT. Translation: CASSLDRNSNQPQHF.

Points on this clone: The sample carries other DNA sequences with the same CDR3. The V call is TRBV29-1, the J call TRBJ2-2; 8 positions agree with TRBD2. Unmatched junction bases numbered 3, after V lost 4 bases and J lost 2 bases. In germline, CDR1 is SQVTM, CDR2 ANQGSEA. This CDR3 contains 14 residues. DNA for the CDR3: TGCAGCGTTGGCACTAGCGGAAACACCGGGGAGCTGTTTTTT. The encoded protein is CSVGTSGNTGELFF.

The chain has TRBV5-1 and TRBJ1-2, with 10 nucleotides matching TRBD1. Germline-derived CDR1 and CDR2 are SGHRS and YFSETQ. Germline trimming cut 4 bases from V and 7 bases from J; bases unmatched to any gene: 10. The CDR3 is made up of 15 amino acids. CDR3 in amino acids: CASSPSTGGVGGYTF. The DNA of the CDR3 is TGCGCCAGCAGCCCTTCGACAGGGGGCGTTGGTGGCTACACCTTC.

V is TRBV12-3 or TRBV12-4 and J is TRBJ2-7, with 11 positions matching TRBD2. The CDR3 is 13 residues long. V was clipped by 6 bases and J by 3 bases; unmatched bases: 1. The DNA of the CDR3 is TGTGCCAGCAGGACTAGCGGGATCTACGAGCAGTACTTC. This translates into CASRTSGIYEQYF.

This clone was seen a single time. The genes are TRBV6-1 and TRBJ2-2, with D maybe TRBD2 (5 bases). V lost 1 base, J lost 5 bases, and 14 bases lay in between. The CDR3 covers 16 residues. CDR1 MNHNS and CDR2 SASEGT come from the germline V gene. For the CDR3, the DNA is TGTGCCAGCAGTGAAGGTTGGGGAGTTATTACCGGGGAGCTGTTTTTT. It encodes CASSEGWGVITGELFF.

The CDR3 region is CASSPNQQGPNPYNSPLHF. The CDR3 region has the DNA TGCGCCAGCAGTCCGAATCAACAGGGCCCGAACCCCTATAATTCACCCCTCCACTTT. This chain links TRBV23-1 with TRBJ1-6; tentative D call: TRBD1 (6 bases). TRBV23-1 carries the ORF label, with uncertain function. The CDR3 runs 19 residues. Trimming stripped 4 bases from V and 2 bases from J, with 21 bases between.

Written as DNA, the CDR3 is TGTGCCAGCAGTTCTGCGGGCCCCTCCTACAATGAGCAGTTCTTC. Translation: CASSSAGPSYNEQFF. This chain connects TRBV28 to TRBJ2-1, with D possibly matching TRBD2 (5 bases). Trimming left V 4 bases short and J 0 bases short, with 10 bases between. The CDR3 is made up of 15 amino acids. Per germline, CDR1 MDHEN and CDR2 SYDVKM. Variable domain in full (rest from reference TRBV28 and TRBJ2-1): DVKVTQSSRYLVKRTGEKVFLECVQDMDHENMFWYRQDPGLGLRLIYFSYDVKMKEKGDIPEGYSVSREKKERFSLILESASTNQTSMYLCASSSAGPSYNEQFFGPGTRLTVL.

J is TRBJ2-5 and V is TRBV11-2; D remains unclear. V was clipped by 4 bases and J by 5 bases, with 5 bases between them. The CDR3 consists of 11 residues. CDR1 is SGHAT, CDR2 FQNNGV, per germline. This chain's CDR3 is CASSSLETQYF. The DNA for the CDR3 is TGTGCCAGCAGCTCCTTGGAGACCCAGTACTTC.

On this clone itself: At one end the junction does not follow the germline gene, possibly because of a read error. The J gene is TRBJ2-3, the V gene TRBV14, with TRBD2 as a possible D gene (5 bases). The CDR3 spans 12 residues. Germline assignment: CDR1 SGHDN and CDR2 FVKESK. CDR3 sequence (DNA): TGTGCCAGCAGCCAAGGCTCGTGGGAAGCGGATTTT. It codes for CASSQGSWEADF.

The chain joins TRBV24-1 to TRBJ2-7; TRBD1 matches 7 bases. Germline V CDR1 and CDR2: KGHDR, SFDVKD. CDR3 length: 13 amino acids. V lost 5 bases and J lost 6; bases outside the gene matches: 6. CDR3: CATSGQGSREQYF. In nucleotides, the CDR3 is TGTGCCACCAGTGGACAGGGAAGTCGCGAGCAGTACTTC.

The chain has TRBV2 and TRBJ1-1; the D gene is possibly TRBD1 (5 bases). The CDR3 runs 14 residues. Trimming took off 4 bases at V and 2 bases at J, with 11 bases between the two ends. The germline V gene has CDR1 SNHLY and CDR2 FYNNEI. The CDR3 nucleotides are TGTGCCAGCAGTGTACGACAGCTTAACACTGAAGCTTTCTTT. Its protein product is CASSVRQLNTEAFF.

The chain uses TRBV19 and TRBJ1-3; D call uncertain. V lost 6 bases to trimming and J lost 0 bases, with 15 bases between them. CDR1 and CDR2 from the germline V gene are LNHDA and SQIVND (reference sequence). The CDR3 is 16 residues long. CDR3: CASSNKGGFSGNTIYF. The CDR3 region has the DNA TGTGCCAGTAGCAATAAAGGAGGGTTCTCTGGAAACACCATATATTTT.

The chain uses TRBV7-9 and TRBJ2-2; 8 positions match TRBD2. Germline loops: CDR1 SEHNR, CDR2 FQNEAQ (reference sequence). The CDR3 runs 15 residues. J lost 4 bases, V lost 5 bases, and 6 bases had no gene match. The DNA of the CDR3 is TGTGCCAGCAGCCAAGCGGGAGCACTCACCGGGGAGCTGTTTTTT. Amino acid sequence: CASSQAGALTGELFF.